These 16 T cell receptor beta chains share one sample of origin, sequenced in a study of beta chain features in type 1 diabetes. The study reverse transcribed the entire isolated RNA, so it sequenced expressed TCRB transcripts. The data were produced by immunoSEQ multiplex PCR, yet TCRdb's version contains in-frame clones alone and is incomplete. The sample lists about 150,000 clones, under 60% occurring once. Specimen: Tregs from blood. Source of these receptors: a man younger than 35 in good health.

This chain links TRBV27 with TRBJ2-7; 10 nucleotides agree with TRBD2. Germline CDR1 reads MNHEY; CDR2 reads SMNVEV (reference sequence). Germline trimming cut 2 bases from V and 3 bases from J; bases unmatched to any gene: 1. The length of the CDR3 is 14 residues. The CDR3 spells CASSLRLAGYEQYF. CDR3 nucleotides: TGTGCCAGCAGTTTACGACTAGCGGGCTACGAGCAGTACTTC.

This chain joins TRBV9 and TRBJ2-7, with 11 bases identical to TRBD2. The CDR3 length is 19 residues. The V segment lost 3 bases and the J segment 3 bases; nucleotides outside the gene matches: 17. Germline lookup yields CDR1 SGDLS and CDR2 YYNGEE. In DNA form, the CDR3 reads TGTGCCAGCAGCGCAGGGGTACCGGTAGCGGGAGGGCCCAGCTACGAGCAGTACTTC. Its translation: CASSAGVPVAGGPSYEQYF.

This clone was detected only a few times. The gene calls are TRBV2 and TRBJ2-7; D is perhaps TRBD2 (6 bases). From germline, CDR1 is SNHLY and CDR2 FYNNEI. The CDR3 extends over 13 amino acids. Trimming left V 6 bases short and J 7 bases short, with 16 bases between. CDR3 in DNA: TGTGCCAGCAGCCGAATGGAGGGCAGGGAGCAGTACTTC. Amino acids: CASSRMEGREQYF.

This clone turned up a few times. As DNA, the CDR3 is TGTGCCAGCAGCCCGTTTACTAACTATGGCTACACCTTC. Encoded protein: CASSPFTNYGYTF. The chain couples TRBV4-2 to TRBJ1-2, with no clear D. V lost 4 bases and J 0 bases, leaving 6 bases between the germline ends. CDR1 is LGHNA, CDR2 YNFKEQ, per germline. CDR3 length equals 13 residues.

In this sample, this clone turned up a few times. The CDR3 protein is CASRGGGGSYEQYF. The DNA of the CDR3 is TGTGCCAGCAGGGGAGGGGGAGGTTCCTACGAGCAGTACTTC. The rearrangement joins TRBV28 to TRBJ2-7; a possible D gene is TRBD2 (7 bases). The CDR3 spans 14 residues. Trimming cost V 6 bases and J 1 base, with 13 bases left between them. Germline values: CDR1 MDHEN, CDR2 SYDVKM.

The chain carries TRBV7-2 and TRBJ1-2; weak D call: TRBD1 (5 bases). The CDR3 is made up of 15 amino acids. V lost 4 bases and J lost 4, with 16 bases in between. The germline V gene has CDR1 SGHTA and CDR2 FQGNSA. The DNA of the CDR3 is TGTGCCAGCAGCTCAGGAGGGGTTAGTTTCTATGGCTACACCTTC. Residues: CASSSGGVSFYGYTF.

The CDR3 reads CASSSPTEAFF. In nucleotides, the CDR3 is TGTGCCAGCTCGAGTCCCACTGAAGCTTTCTTT. The genes are TRBV6-6 and TRBJ1-1; D not resolved. In germline, CDR1 is MNHNY, CDR2 SVGAGI (reference sequence). This CDR3 is 11 amino acids long. V gave up 8 bases and J gave up 4 bases, with 8 bases separating them.

The V and J genes are TRBV14 and TRBJ2-7; 7 bases line up with TRBD1. CDR1 and CDR2 from the germline V gene are SGHDN and FVKESK. The CDR3 is 13 amino acids. The ends lost 6 bases at V and 2 bases at J; junction bases unmatched: 4. For the CDR3, the DNA is TGTGCCAGCAGGCGACAGGGTACCTACGAGCAGTACTTC. Translation gives CASRRQGTYEQYF.

This sequence joins TRBV5-1 and TRBJ1-1; D call uncertain. CDR3 length: 13 residues. Germline V gene sequence: CDR1 SGHRS, CDR2 YFSETQ. V was shortened by 4 bases and J by 2 bases, with 9 bases between the two germline ends. This CDR3 reads CASSANSNTEAFF. The CDR3 bases are TGCGCCAGCAGCGCGAACAGTAACACTGAAGCTTTCTTT.

V and J are TRBV7-3 and TRBJ2-2, with D possibly being TRBD1 (5 bases). Trimming took off 2 bases at V and 7 bases at J, with 14 bases between the two ends. Germline V gene sequence: CDR1 SGHTA, CDR2 FQGTGA. This CDR3 region has 15 residues. CDR3 sequence reads: CASSLQGPNGGELFF. CDR3 in DNA: TGTGCCAGCAGCTTACAGGGCCCCAACGGCGGGGAGCTGTTTTTT.

The rearrangement links TRBV5-6 to TRBJ1-2; tentative D call: TRBD1 (5 bases). The germline V and J ends were trimmed by 4 bases and 8 bases, with 15 bases remaining between them. The CDR3 is 13 amino acids. From germline, CDR1 is SGHDT and CDR2 YYEEEE. CDR3 nucleotide sequence: TGTGCCAGCAGCCGGGGGGAGGGGAGCGGCTACACCTTC. Protein: CASSRGEGSGYTF.

The chain recombines TRBV15 with TRBJ1-1; D uncertain. CDR3 length: 13 residues. Trimming stripped 0 bases from V and 3 bases from J, with 5 bases between. The germline V gene encodes CDR1 LNHNV and CDR2 YYDKDF (reference sequence). CDR3: CATSRDYYTEAFF. The CDR3 DNA reads TGTGCCACCAGCAGAGATTACTACACTGAAGCTTTCTTT. The full variable domain, completed using reference TRBV15 and TRBJ1-1, is DAMVIQNPRYQVTQFGKPVTLSCSQTLNHNVMYWYQQKSSQAPKLLFHYYDKDFNNEADTPDNFQSRRPNTSFCFLDIRSPGLGDTAMYLCATSRDYYTEAFFGQGTRLTVV.

Only a few counts were recorded for this clone. V is TRBV4-2 and J is TRBJ2-2, with 7 bases lining up with TRBD1. Trimming took 4 bases from V and 6 from J; bases not matched to a gene: 2. Germline CDR1 reads LGHNA; CDR2 reads YNFKEQ. The CDR3 covers 13 residues. This chain's CDR3 is CASSLQGAGELFF. The CDR3 nucleotides read TGTGCCAGCAGCCTTCAGGGGGCCGGGGAGCTGTTTTTT.

In its sample, this clone was seen a few times. The V and J genes are TRBV4-3 and TRBJ2-2, with TRBD2 matching over 11 bases. Germline V CDR1 and CDR2: LGHNA, YSLEER. V shed 6 bases, J shed 6 bases, and the junction held 12 bases outside the gene matches. CDR3 size: 17 residues. CDR3 DNA: TGCGCCAGCAGTCAACAGCCGGGACTAGCGGTCCCCGGGGAGCTGTTTTTT. Its translation is CASSQQPGLAVPGELFF.

V gene TRBV7-2 combines with J gene TRBJ2-5, with D perhaps matching TRBD2 (5 bases). In germline, CDR1 is SGHTA, CDR2 FQGNSA. This CDR3 has 13 residues. The V end lost 5 bases, the J end lost 7 bases, and 14 bases lay between the germline ends. This chain's CDR3 is CASSLRNRGTQYF. CDR3 bases: TGTGCCAGCAGCCTACGCAATCGGGGGACCCAGTACTTC.

This chain joins TRBV10-3 and TRBJ1-5; 7 positions match TRBD1. The trim removed 3 bases at V and 4 bases at J, leaving 6 bases unmatched. Germline values: CDR1 ENHRY, CDR2 SYGVKD. The CDR3 is 15 residues long. The CDR3, as DNA: TGTGCCATCAGTGACTCGGACAGGTCTAATCAGCCCCAGCATTTT. Its protein product is CAISDSDRSNQPQHF.